These 2 T cell receptor beta chains came from one sample sequenced in a study of blood T cell repertoires in COVID-19. Clones were read by immunoSEQ multiplex PCR, and TCRdb kept only the in-frame ones, dropping some. The sample comprises some 150,000 clones, approximately 84% of which are singletons, and 1% to 1.5% rests with the top ten. The specimen was PBMCs or T cells enriched from blood (not recorded which). These receptors were collected from a human donor with acute COVID-19. The donor label of this sample is uncertain.

This clone has just one count. The chain combines TRBV7-3 with TRBJ2-3; the match to TRBD2 covers 9 bases. The CDR3 is 18 residues long. The ends lost 2 bases at V and 2 bases at J; junction bases unmatched: 11. Germline V CDR1 and CDR2: SGHTA, FQGTGA. The CDR3 spells CASSLGGTSRHHTDTQYF. The CDR3 DNA reads as TGTGCCAGCAGCTTAGGGGGGACTAGCAGACACCACACAGATACGCAGTATTTT.

This sequence joins TRBV30 and TRBJ1-1; TRBD1 is a possible D gene (6 bases). V gave up 5 bases and J gave up 0 bases, with 16 bases separating them. Germline V lookup: CDR1 GTSNPN, CDR2 SVGIG (reference sequence). The CDR3 length is 15 residues. The CDR3 DNA reads TGTGCCTGGGTCAGGGGCGGGCCGATGAACACTGAAGCTTTCTTT. Protein: CAWVRGGPMNTEAFF.